This T cell receptor beta chain was sequenced in a study of cytomegalovirus exposure and HLA in healthy donors. Study information: Clustering assigned around 77% of the approximately 400 genotyped donors to the Caucasian-associated ancestry cluster. Study conclusions and caveats: Per a prior analysis, the majority of TCR beta V segments were productive roughly 90% or roughly 30% of the time.

Primers for the PCR totalled 60 Vbeta and 13 Jbeta. Produced via immunoSEQ multiplex PCR; TCRdb's table is partial and in-frame only. Of 120,000 or so clones listed, around 77% are singletons. With regard to this clone: The antigen remains undetermined.

Sequencing was carried out using PBMCs. The receptor's source is a human donor in good health.

Here the CDR3 DNA reads TGTGCCAGCAGAAGGGGGCAGACCCTTGAAGCTTTCTTT. Translation gives CASRRGQTLEAFF. The chain joins TRBV11-2 to TRBJ1-1, with 7 bases that match TRBD1. The germline gives CDR1 SGHAT, CDR2 FQNNGV. The V segment lost 6 bases and the J segment 7 bases; nucleotides outside the gene matches: 8. The CDR3 has 13 amino acids.